This T cell receptor beta chain was recovered during a study of shared clonotypes between healthy human individuals. Findings and limits, study-wide: When compared with the clonotypes that were shared by all four sorted-subset donors, the non-shared clonotypes turned out to have lower generation probabilities.

The repertoire was sequenced with immunoSEQ multiplex PCR; TCRdb's copy has only in-frame clones and lacks some. The table includes about 680,000 clones, 74% detected once. V shed 5 bases and J 2 bases; nucleotides not matched to a gene: 13. The CDR3 runs to 19 residues. Germline V gene lookup returns CDR1 LNHDA and CDR2 SQIVND (reference sequence). In regard to this clone: Antigen unknown.

Sequencing was carried out using memory CD4+ T cells sorted from blood. Stated subset: CD45RA-negative fraction. The chain has TRBV19 and TRBJ1-4; the match to TRBD1 covers 11 bases. The sequence came from a young woman in good health. The CDR3 region has the DNA TGTGCCAGTAGTTCCGGCTGGACAGGGGGCGTCGGGACTAATGAAAAACTGTTTTTT. It is translated as CASSSGWTGGVGTNEKLFF.